This TCR beta chain stems from a study of T cell changes during pregnancy in multiple sclerosis. Trimming shortened V by 0 bases and J by 6 bases, and 13 bases separated the two germline ends. The length of the CDR3 is 14 residues. The germline V gene encodes CDR1 SGDLS and CDR2 YYNGEE. Sequencing used immunoSEQ multiplex PCR; TCRdb keeps in-frame clones, though not all of them. The sample has tens of thousands of clones, about 93% seen once. Sequenced here: CD4+ T cells from peripheral blood mononuclear cells, sampled in the third trimester of pregnancy. This rearrangement joins TRBV9 to TRBJ2-7; perhaps TRBD1 as D (6 bases). The origin of this receptor is a female donor with multiple sclerosis, enrolled in a pregnancy study. The CDR3 protein is CASSVGYRAREQYF. The CDR3 coding sequence is TGTGCCAGCAGCGTAGGATACAGGGCCCGCGAGCAGTACTTC.